These 18 T cell receptor beta chains came from one sample sequenced in a study of a mutant IDH1 vaccine in newly diagnosed glioma. Time point noted: week 11, during vaccination. Doses comprised 300 ug of mutant IDH1 20-mer peptide each, plus topical imiquimod. Clones were sequenced by immunoSEQ multiplex PCR, and TCRdb holds only the in-frame ones, with some missing. Among about 30,000 clones listed, around 82% were seen once. Their cognate antigens are unknown. Sequences were derived from PBMCs, sampled from a glioma patient whose treatment included an IDH1 peptide vaccine. These receptors were collected from a young man with glioma.

The chain recombines TRBV7-2 with TRBJ1-2; no reliable D call. Germline V CDR1 and CDR2: SGHTA, FQGNSA. V was clipped by 3 bases and J by 8 bases, with 13 bases between them. The CDR3 is made up of 13 amino acids. The CDR3 region is CASSLVARGGYTF. CDR3 nucleotides: TGTGCCAGCAGCTTGGTGGCCCGCGGGGGCTACACCTTC.

The chain is built from TRBV9 and TRBJ1-5, with 7 nucleotides matching TRBD1. V lost 6 bases, J lost 4 bases, and 10 bases stayed unmatched. Germline values: CDR1 SGDLS, CDR2 YYNGEE. The CDR3 spans 15 residues. The CDR3 DNA reads as TGTGCCAGCAACCCGGGAGGGGGCCAAAATCAGCCCCAGCATTTT. Translation: CASNPGGGQNQPQHF. Drawing the rest from reference TRBV9 and TRBJ1-5, the complete variable domain is DSGVTQTPKHLITATGQRVTLRCSPRSGDLSVYWYQQSLDQGLQFLIQYYNGEERAKGNILERFSAQQFPDLHSELNLSSLELGDSALYFCASNPGGGQNQPQHFGDGTRLSIL.

The V call is TRBV5-1, the J call TRBJ1-1; D not certain. This CDR3 contains 13 residues. Germline lookup yields CDR1 SGHRS and CDR2 YFSETQ. V was cut by 0 bases and J by 7 bases, with 10 bases left in between. The CDR3 DNA reads TGCGCCAGCAGCTTGGCATCTCTGGGTGAAGCTTTCTTT. Amino acid sequence: CASSLASLGEAFF.

The chain joins TRBV29-1 to TRBJ2-5, with TRBD1 matching over 8 bases. Per germline, CDR1 SQVTM and CDR2 ANQGSEA. The CDR3 is 16 residues long. The V and J ends lost 7 bases and 2 bases, in that order; junction bases with no gene match: 15. The CDR3 sequence is CSAGRADWTGQETQYF. The CDR3 DNA is TGCAGCGCAGGCCGGGCCGACTGGACAGGGCAAGAGACCCAGTACTTC.

This clone was counted once. V usage is TRBV29-1 and J usage is TRBJ1-2; D unresolved. Germline loops: CDR1 SQVTM, CDR2 ANQGSEA. This CDR3 is 11 amino acids long. V shed 4 bases and J shed 3 bases, with 6 bases lying between them. As DNA, the CDR3 is TGCAGCGTTGGGGCAGACTATGGCTACACCTTC. Translated, it gives CSVGADYGYTF.

Regarding this clone: At one end the junction does not follow the germline gene, possibly because of a read error. The V call is TRBV7-9, the J call TRBJ2-1, with D possibly being TRBD2 (6 bases). CDR1 and CDR2 from the germline V gene are SEHNR and FQNEAQ (reference sequence). The CDR3 runs 13 residues. CDR3 coding DNA: TGTGCCAGCAGCTTATTCGGGGGACCCCTTCCGATCTTC. Translating it yields CASSLFGGPLPIF.

This clone has a single count. J is TRBJ1-1 and V is TRBV5-1; the match to TRBD1 covers 7 bases. CDR3 length equals 15 residues. V lost 0 bases to trimming and J lost 4 bases; unmatched junction nucleotides: 6. Germline V CDR1 and CDR2: SGHRS, YFSETQ. CDR3 DNA: TGCGCCAGCAGCTTGGAGACAGGGAGTAGCACTGAAGCTTTCTTT. Translating it yields CASSLETGSSTEAFF.

J is TRBJ2-7 and V is TRBV27; D call uncertain. The CDR3 has 15 residues. V dropped 0 bases and J dropped 3 bases, with 12 bases sitting between them. CDR1 and CDR2 (germline): MNHEY, SMNVEV (reference sequence). The CDR3 bases are TGTGCCAGCAGTTTATCTGAAAAGCGAGGCTACGAGCAGTACTTC. This sequence encodes CASSLSEKRGYEQYF.

The genes are TRBV6-1 and TRBJ1-2; weak D call: TRBD1 (6 bases). The V end was cut by 4 bases, the J end by 4 bases, with 13 bases between. Germline V lookup: CDR1 MNHNS, CDR2 SASEGT. There are 14 residues in the CDR3. The CDR3 sequence: CASSGARGSYGYTF. The CDR3 DNA follows: TGTGCCAGCAGTGGGGCCAGGGGCTCCTATGGCTACACCTTC.

V and J are TRBV7-2 and TRBJ2-7, with a possible D match to TRBD2 (5 bases). Trimming removed 1 base at V and 1 base at J, with 8 bases between. The CDR3 loop spans 14 amino acids. Per the germline V gene, CDR1 is SGHTA and CDR2 is FQGNSA. CDR3 region: CASSLGGKSYEQYF. In nucleotides, the CDR3 is TGTGCCAGCAGCTTAGGAGGGAAGTCCTACGAGCAGTACTTC.

The chain combines TRBV19 with TRBJ1-5; 7 bases map to TRBD1. With V trimmed by 10 bases and J by 3 bases, 6 bases remained unmatched. Germline CDR1 LNHDA, CDR2 SQIVND (reference sequence). The CDR3 is 13 residues long. CDR3 protein: CATRTGSNQPQHF. The CDR3 bases are TGTGCCACCCGGACAGGTTCCAATCAGCCCCAGCATTTT.

The gene calls are TRBV11-2 and TRBJ2-7; TRBD1 matches 7 bases. The V and J ends lost 1 base and 1 base, in that order; junction bases with no gene match: 7. Germline-derived CDR1 and CDR2 are SGHAT and FQNNGV. CDR3 length: 16 amino acids. CDR3 sequence (DNA): TGTGCCAGCAGCTTAGTTTTAGGGACAGCTTCCTACGAGCAGTACTTC. Its protein is CASSLVLGTASYEQYF.

A remark on this clone: Other DNA sequences in the same sample also yield this CDR3. In DNA form, the CDR3 reads TGCGCCAGCAGCTTGGCCGGGGACAGGGGTGGCTACACCTTC. It specifies CASSLAGDRGGYTF. The chain has TRBV5-1 and TRBJ1-2; TRBD1 aligns across 10 bases. Losses at the gene ends were 0 bases for V and 7 bases for J; bases not matched to a gene: 3. This CDR3 is built from 14 residues. Germline V gene lookup returns CDR1 SGHRS and CDR2 YFSETQ.

The chain joins TRBV6-6 to TRBJ1-1; D is unresolved. There are 13 residues in the CDR3. Between the trimmed V and J ends, which lost 0 bases and 5 bases, there was a span of 7 bases. The germline gives CDR1 MNHNY, CDR2 SVGAGI (reference sequence). The CDR3 reads CASSYSRRTEAFF. DNA of the CDR3: TGTGCCAGCAGTTACTCTCGTAGGACTGAAGCTTTCTTT.

This clone came up a few times. V and J are TRBV11-2 and TRBJ2-7; 8 bases agree with TRBD2. V lost 0 bases, J lost 2 bases, and 3 bases stayed unmatched. CDR1 and CDR2 (germline): SGHAT, FQNNGV. The CDR3 extends over 15 amino acids. CDR3: CASSLEGRGAYEQYF. CDR3 nucleotide sequence: TGTGCCAGCAGCTTAGAGGGGCGGGGGGCCTACGAGCAGTACTTC.

This rearrangement joins TRBV6-1 to TRBJ2-7; no clear D. Trimming left V 4 bases short and J 4 bases short, with 14 bases between. From germline, CDR1 is MNHNS and CDR2 SASEGT. This CDR3 has 14 amino acids. The CDR3 nucleotides read TGTGCCAGCAGTGTCGAGTTGGGCCTTTACGAGCAGTACTTC. Its translation: CASSVELGLYEQYF.

The rearrangement uses TRBV30 and TRBJ2-2, with D unclear. Trimming pared 1 base from V and 1 base from J, leaving 4 bases between. The CDR3 sequence is 13 residues long. Germline assignment: CDR1 GTSNPN and CDR2 SVGIG (reference sequence). In nucleotides, the CDR3 is TGTGCCTGGAGTGCTTGGAACACCGGGGAGCTGTTTTTT. Translating it yields CAWSAWNTGELFF.

The V and J genes are TRBV7-9 and TRBJ2-2; 8 bases agree with TRBD1. This CDR3 has 12 amino acids. CDR1 is SEHNR and CDR2 is FQNEAQ in the germline V gene (reference sequence). The CDR3 sequence: CVGDRLRGELFF. Written as DNA, the CDR3 is TGTGTGGGGGACAGGCTCCGAGGGGAGCTGTTTTTT.